Listed here are 3 T cell receptor beta chains from one sample, sequenced in a study of shared clonotypes between healthy human individuals. As defined, naive CD8 cells were CD45RO-negative and positively selected for CCR7, with terminally differentiated effector memory CD45RA+ cells excluded. Produced via immunoSEQ multiplex PCR; TCRdb's table is partial and in-frame only. Of some 600,000 clones listed, approximately 96% are singletons. Material for sequencing was naive CD8+ T cells sorted from blood. The receptors were gathered from a woman in her twenties or thirties in good health.

The chain recombines TRBV13 with TRBJ2-7, with TRBD2 as a possible D gene (6 bases). The V gene lost 5 bases and the J gene lost 2 bases, with 19 bases spanning the gap. Per germline, CDR1 PRHDT and CDR2 FYEKMQ (reference sequence). The CDR3 is made up of 16 amino acids. In nucleotides, the CDR3 is TGTGCCAGCAGCCTAAGGGGAGGCGGGAACACCTACGAGCAGTACTTC. Translated: CASSLRGGGNTYEQYF.

The V gene is TRBV5-5, the J gene TRBJ2-7; 8 positions agree with TRBD1. Germline assignment: CDR1 SGHKS and CDR2 YYEKEE (reference sequence). This CDR3 spans 16 amino acids. Unmatched junction bases numbered 10, after V lost 1 base and J lost 4 bases. CDR3 coding DNA: TGTGCCAGCAGCTTGTTGTGGACGGGACAGGCATACGAGCAGTACTTC. Encoded protein: CASSLLWTGQAYEQYF.

This clone occurred once. This chain uses TRBV11-2 with TRBJ2-1, with a possible D match to TRBD2 (6 bases). V was clipped by 2 bases and J by 5 bases, with 13 bases between them. This CDR3 is 15 amino acids long. Germline V CDR1 and CDR2: SGHAT, FQNNGV. DNA of the CDR3: TGTGCCAGCAGCTTATGGGCGGGGACCAACAATGAGCAGTTCTTC. Its translation is CASSLWAGTNNEQFF.